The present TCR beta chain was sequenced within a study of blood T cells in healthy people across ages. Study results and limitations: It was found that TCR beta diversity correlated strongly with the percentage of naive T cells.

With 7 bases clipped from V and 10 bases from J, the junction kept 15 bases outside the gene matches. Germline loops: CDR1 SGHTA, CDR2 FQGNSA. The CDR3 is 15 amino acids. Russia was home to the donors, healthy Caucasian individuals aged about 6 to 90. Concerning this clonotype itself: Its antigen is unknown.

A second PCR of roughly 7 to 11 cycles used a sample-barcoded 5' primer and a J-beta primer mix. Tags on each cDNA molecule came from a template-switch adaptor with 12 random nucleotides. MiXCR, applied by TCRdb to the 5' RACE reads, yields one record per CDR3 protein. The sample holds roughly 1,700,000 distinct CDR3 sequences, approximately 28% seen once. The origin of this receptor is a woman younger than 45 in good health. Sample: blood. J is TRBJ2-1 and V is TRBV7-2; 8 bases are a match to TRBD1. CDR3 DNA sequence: TGTGCCAGCACAAAATCCGGGACAGGCTCCTACGAGCAGTTCTTC. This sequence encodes CASTKSGTGSYEQFF.